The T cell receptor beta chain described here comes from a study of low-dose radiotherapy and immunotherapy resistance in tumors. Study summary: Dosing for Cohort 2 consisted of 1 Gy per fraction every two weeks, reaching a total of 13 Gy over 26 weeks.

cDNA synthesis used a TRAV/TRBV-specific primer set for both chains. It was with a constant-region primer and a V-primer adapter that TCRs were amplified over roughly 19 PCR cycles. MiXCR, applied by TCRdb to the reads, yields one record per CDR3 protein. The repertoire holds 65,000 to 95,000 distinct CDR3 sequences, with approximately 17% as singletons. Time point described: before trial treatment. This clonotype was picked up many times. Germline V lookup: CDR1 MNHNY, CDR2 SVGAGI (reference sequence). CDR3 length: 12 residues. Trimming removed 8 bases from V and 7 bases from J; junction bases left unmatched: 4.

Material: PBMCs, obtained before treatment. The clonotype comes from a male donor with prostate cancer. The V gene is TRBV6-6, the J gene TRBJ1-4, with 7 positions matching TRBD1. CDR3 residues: CASRQGGEKLFF. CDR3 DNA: TGTGCCAGCCGACAGGGTGGTGAAAAACTGTTTTTT.